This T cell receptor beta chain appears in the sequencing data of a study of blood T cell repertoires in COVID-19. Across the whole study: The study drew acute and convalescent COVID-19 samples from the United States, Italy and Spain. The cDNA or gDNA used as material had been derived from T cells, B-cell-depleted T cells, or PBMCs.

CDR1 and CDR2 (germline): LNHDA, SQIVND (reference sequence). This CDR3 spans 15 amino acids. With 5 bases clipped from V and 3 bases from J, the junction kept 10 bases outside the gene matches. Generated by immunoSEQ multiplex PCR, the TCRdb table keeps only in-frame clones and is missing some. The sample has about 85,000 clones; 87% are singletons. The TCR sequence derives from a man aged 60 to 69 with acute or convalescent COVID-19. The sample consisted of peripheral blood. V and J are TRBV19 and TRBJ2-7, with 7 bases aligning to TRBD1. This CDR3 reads CASSARDRPFYEQYF. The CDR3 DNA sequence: TGTGCCAGTAGTGCCCGGGACAGACCCTTCTACGAGCAGTACTTC.